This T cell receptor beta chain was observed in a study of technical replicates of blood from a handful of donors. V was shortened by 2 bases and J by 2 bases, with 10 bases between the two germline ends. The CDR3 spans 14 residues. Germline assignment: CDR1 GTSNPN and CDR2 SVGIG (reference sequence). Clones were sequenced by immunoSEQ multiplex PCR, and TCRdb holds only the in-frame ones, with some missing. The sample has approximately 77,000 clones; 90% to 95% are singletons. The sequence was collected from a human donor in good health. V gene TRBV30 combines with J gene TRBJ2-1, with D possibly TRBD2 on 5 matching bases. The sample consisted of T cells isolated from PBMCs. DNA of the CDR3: TGTGCCTGGAGTCCGGGAACGACCTACAATGAGCAGTTCTTC. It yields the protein CAWSPGTTYNEQFF.